This T cell receptor (beta chain) derives from a study of blood T cell repertoires in COVID-19. Germline V gene data show CDR1 as MDHEN and CDR2 as SYDVKM. V lost 1 base, J lost 7 bases, and 23 bases lay in between. The CDR3 length is 18 residues. Original methodology: Amplification with reference gene primers provided the estimates of nucleated cell counts. Profiled with immunoSEQ multiplex PCR; TCRdb holds only in-frame clones, not every one. From that table come the V and J calls and clone size; the DNA was used to work out D and trimming. This sample has about 75,000 clones, with around 80% found just once.

This receptor was identified in a woman between 50 and 59 years old with acute or convalescent COVID-19. This chain joins TRBV28 and TRBJ1-5; the D gene is possibly TRBD1 (5 bases). The sample consisted of peripheral blood. The CDR3 spells CASSLYSGGIAAGQPQHF. In nucleotides, the CDR3 is TGTGCCAGCAGTTTATACTCGGGGGGGATCGCCGCGGGGCAGCCCCAGCATTTT.